This TCR beta chain was sequenced for a study of blood T cell repertoires in COVID-19. As for the study in general: The United States, Italy and Spain provided the acute and convalescent COVID-19 samples.

Per the germline V gene, CDR1 is KGHSH and CDR2 is LQKENI. The length of the CDR3 is 13 residues. Trimming stripped 3 bases from V and 1 base from J, with 6 bases between. Assay: immunoSEQ multiplex PCR; the TCRdb copy retains only in-frame clones and omits some. The sample lists roughly 100,000 clones, 85% occurring once. The receptor was isolated from a man aged 50 or older with acute or convalescent COVID-19. The rearrangement joins TRBV18 to TRBJ2-5; D unclear. Sample: peripheral blood. CDR3 sequence (DNA): TGTGCCAGCTCACCTTCGGGCCAAGAGACCCAGTACTTC. Protein product: CASSPSGQETQYF. Supplemented by reference TRBV18 and TRBJ2-5, the full variable domain reads NAGVMQNPRHLVRRRGQEARLRCSPMKGHSHVYWYRQLPEEGLKFMVYLQKENIIDESGMPKERFSAEFPKEGPSILRIQQVVRGDSAAYFCASSPSGQETQYFGPGTRLLVL.